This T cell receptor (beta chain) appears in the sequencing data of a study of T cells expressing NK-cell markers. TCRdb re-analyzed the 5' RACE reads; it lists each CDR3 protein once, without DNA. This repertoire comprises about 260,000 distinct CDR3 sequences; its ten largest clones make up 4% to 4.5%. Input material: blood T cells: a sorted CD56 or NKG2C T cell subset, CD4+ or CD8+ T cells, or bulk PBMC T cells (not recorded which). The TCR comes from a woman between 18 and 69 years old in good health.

The CDR3 sequence is CASSFWAQLTHEQYF. This rearrangement joins TRBV11-2 to TRBJ2-7; TCRdb designates TRBD2, a call that cannot be tested without DNA. The CDR3 contains 15 residues. CDR1 and CDR2 (germline): SGHAT, FQNNGV.